This T cell receptor beta chain was found in a study of blood T cell repertoires in COVID-19. Turning to the study itself: The cDNA or gDNA used as material had been derived from T cells, B-cell-depleted T cells, or PBMCs.

Per the study methods: From reference gene primer amplification, estimates of nucleated cell counts were derived. The protocol was immunoSEQ multiplex PCR, while the TCRdb copy is restricted to in-frame clones and leaves out a portion. The DNA was the basis for D and trimming; V, J and clone size are from that table. Of 100,000 to 150,000 clones in the sample, more than 70% are singletons; the top ten hold about 5.4%. Germline CDR1 is SGHTA and CDR2 is FQGNSA. This CDR3 is built from 15 residues. The V gene end was trimmed by 5 bases and the J gene end by 6 bases; junction bases not matched to a gene: 8.

This clonotype was sampled from a human donor in a cohort sampled during active COVID-19. This chain uses TRBV7-2 with TRBJ2-7, with 12 bases aligning to TRBD2. Material for sequencing was peripheral blood. The CDR3 DNA follows: TGTGCCAGCAGCCCCCGACTAGCGGGAGTGGGCGAGCAGTACTTC. Translated, it gives CASSPRLAGVGEQYF. Filled out from reference TRBV7-2 and TRBJ2-7, the complete variable domain reads GAGVSQSPSNKVTEKGKDVELRCDPISGHTALYWYRQSLGQGLEFLIYFQGNSAPDKSGLPSDRFSAERTGGSVSTLTIQRTQQEDSAVYLCASSPRLAGVGEQYFGPGTRLTVT.